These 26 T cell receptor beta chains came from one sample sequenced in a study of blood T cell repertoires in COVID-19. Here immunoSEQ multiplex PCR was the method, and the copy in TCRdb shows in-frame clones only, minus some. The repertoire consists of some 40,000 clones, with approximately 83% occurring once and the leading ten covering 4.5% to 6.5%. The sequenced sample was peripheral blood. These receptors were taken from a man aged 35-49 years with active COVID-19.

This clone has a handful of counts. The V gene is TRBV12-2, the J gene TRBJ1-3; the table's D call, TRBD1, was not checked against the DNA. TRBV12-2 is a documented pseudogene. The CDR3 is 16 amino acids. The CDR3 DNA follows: TGTGCAAGTCGCTTAGGGCTCGACAGGGCTGGAAACACCATATATTTT. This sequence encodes CASRLGLDRAGNTIYF.

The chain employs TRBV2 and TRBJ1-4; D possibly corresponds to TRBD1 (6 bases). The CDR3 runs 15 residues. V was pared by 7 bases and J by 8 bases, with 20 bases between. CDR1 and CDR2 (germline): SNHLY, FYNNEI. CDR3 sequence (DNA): TGTGCCAGCAACGGGGGGGCTGGGGCAAAGGAAAAACTGTTTTTT. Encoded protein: CASNGGAGAKEKLFF.

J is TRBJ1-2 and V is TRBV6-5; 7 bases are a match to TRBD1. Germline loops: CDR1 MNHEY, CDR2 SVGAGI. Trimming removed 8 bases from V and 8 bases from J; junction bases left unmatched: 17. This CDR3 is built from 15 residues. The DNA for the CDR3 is TGTGCCAGCCAACCCGACAGGGCCGCTAGAGGCGGCTACACCTTC. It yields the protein CASQPDRAARGGYTF.

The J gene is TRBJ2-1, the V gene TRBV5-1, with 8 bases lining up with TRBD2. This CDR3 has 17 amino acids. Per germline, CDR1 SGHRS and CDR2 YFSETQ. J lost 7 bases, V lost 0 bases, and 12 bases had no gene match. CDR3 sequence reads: CASSLAVSGSPGNEQFF. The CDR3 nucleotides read TGCGCCAGCAGCTTGGCCGTCAGCGGGAGCCCCGGGAATGAGCAGTTCTTC.

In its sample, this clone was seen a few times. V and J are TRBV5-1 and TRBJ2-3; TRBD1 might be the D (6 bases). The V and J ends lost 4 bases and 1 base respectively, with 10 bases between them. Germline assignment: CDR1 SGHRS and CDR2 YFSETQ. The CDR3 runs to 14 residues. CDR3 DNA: TGCGCCAGCAGCCCCCGACAGGGCACAGATACGCAGTATTTT. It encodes CASSPRQGTDTQYF.

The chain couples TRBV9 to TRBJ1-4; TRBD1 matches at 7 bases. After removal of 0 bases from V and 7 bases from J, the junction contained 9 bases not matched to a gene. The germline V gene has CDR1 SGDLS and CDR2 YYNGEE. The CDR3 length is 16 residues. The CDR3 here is CASSVGGTGDTEKLFF. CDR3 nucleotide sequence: TGTGCCAGCAGCGTAGGCGGCACAGGGGATACTGAAAAACTGTTTTTT.

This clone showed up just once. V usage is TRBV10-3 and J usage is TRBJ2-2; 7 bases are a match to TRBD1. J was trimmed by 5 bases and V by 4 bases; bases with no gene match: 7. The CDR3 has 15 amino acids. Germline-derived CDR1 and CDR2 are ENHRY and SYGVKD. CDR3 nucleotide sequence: TGTGCCATCAGTGGACAGGGTGGAGGAACCGGGGAGCTGTTTTTT. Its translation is CAISGQGGGTGELFF.

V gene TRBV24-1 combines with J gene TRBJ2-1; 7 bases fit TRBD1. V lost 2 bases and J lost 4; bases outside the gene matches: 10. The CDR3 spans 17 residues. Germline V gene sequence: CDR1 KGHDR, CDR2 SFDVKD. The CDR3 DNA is TGTGCCACCAGTGATTCACTCCCGAAGGGGGCATACAATGAGCAGTTCTTC. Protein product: CATSDSLPKGAYNEQFF.

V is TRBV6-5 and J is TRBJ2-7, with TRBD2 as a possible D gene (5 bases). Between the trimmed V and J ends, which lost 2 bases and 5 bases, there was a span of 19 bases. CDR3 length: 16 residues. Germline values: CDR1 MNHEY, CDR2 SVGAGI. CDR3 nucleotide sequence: TGTGCCAGCAGTTACGGTCTCTTGGGTCCTAGCAACGAGCAGTACTTC. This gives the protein CASSYGLLGPSNEQYF.

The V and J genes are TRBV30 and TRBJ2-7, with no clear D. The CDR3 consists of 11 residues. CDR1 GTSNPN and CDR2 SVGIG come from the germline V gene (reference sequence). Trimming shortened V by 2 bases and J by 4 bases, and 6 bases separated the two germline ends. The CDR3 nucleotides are TGTGCCTGGAGTTCCGCGTACGAGCAGTACTTC. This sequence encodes CAWSSAYEQYF.

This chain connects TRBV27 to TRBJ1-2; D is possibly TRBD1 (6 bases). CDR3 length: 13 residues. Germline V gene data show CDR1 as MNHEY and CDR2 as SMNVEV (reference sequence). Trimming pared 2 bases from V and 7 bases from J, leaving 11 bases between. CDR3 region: CASSLNNRVGYTF. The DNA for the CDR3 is TGTGCCAGCAGTTTAAACAACAGGGTTGGCTACACCTTC.

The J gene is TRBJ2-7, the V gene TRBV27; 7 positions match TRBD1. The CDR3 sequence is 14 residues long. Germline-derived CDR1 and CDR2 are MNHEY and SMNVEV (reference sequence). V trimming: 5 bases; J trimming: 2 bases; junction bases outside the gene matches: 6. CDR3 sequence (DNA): TGTGCCAGCAGTCGACAGGGTATCCCCTACGAGCAGTACTTC. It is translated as CASSRQGIPYEQYF.

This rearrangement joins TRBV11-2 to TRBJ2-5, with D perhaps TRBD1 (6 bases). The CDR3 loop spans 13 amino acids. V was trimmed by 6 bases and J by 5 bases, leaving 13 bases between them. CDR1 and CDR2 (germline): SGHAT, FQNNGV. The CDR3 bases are TGTGCCAGCAGGATTACAGGGATTGAGACCCAGTACTTC. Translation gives CASRITGIETQYF.

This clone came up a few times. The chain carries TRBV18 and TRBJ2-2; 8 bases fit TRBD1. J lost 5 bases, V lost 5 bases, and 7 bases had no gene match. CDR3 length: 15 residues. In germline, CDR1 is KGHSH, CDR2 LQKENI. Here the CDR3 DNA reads TGTGCCAGCTCAACCGGGACAGGAGAAACCGGGGAGCTGTTTTTT. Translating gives CASSTGTGETGELFF.

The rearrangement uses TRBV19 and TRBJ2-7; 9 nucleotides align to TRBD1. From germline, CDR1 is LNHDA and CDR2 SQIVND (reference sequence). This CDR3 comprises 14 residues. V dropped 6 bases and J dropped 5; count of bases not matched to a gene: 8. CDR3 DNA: TGTGCCAGTAGGGGACGGGACAGGGTTCACGAGCAGTACTTC. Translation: CASRGRDRVHEQYF.

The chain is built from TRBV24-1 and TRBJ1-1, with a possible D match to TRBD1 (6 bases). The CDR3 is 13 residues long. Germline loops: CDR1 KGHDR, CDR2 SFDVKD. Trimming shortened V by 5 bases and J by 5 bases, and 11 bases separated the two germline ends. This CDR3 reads CATSAGGLTEAFF. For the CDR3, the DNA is TGTGCCACCAGTGCCGGGGGGCTAACTGAAGCTTTCTTT.

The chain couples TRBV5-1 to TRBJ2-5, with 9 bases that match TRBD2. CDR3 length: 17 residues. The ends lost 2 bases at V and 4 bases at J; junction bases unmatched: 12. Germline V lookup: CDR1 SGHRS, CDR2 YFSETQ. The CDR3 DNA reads TGCGCCAGCAGCTTCATGGAACGGCGGGAGGGCCGAGAGACCCAGTACTTC. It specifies CASSFMERREGRETQYF.

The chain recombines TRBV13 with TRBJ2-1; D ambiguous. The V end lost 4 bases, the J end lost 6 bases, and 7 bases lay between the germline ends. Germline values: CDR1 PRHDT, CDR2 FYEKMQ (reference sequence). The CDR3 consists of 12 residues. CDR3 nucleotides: TGTGCCAGCAGCTCTAGTATCAATGAGCAGTTCTTC. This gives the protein CASSSSINEQFF.

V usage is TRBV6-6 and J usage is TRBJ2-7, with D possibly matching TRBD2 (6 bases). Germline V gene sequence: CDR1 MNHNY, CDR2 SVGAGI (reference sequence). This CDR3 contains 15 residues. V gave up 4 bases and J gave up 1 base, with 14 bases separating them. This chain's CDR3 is CASSSSPAGSYEQYF. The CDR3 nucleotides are TGTGCCAGCAGTTCATCCCCGGCGGGATCCTACGAGCAGTACTTC.

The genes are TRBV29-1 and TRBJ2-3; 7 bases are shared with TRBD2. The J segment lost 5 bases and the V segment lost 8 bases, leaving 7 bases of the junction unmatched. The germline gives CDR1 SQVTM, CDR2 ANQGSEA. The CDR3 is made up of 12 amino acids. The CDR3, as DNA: TGCAGCATTTCTAGCGGAGGAGATACGCAGTATTTT. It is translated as CSISSGGDTQYF.

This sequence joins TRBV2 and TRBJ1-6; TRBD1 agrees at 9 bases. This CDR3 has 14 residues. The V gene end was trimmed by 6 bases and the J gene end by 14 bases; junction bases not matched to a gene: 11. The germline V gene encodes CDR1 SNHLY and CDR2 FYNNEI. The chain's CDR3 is CASRLTGTGFALHF. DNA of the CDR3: TGTGCCAGCAGGCTCACCGGGACAGGGTTTGCCCTCCACTTT.

CDR3 amino acids: CASSYSPASYGYTF. The CDR3 DNA reads TGTGCCAGCAGTTACTCCCCAGCTAGCTATGGCTACACCTTC. The chain couples TRBV6-5 to TRBJ1-2; D unclear. CDR1 MNHEY and CDR2 SVGAGI come from the germline V gene. Trimming cost V 0 bases and J 4 bases, with 9 bases left between them. The CDR3 loop spans 14 amino acids.

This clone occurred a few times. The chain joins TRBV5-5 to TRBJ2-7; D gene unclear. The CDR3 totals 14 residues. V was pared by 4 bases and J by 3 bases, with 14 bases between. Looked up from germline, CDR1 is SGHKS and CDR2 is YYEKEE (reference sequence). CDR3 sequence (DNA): TGTGCCAGCAGCCCCGGTGATTATAACTACGAGCAGTACTTC. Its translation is CASSPGDYNYEQYF.

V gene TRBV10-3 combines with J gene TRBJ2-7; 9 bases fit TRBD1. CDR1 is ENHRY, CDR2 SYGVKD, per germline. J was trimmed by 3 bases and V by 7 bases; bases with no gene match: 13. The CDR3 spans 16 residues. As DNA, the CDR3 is TGTGCCATCACCGTAATTCCGGGACAGGGTCTCTACGAGCAGTACTTC. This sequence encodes CAITVIPGQGLYEQYF.

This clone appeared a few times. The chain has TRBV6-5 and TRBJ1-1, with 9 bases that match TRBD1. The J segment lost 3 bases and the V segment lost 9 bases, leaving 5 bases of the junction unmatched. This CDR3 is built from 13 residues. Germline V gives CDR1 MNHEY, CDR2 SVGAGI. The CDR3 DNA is TGTGCCAGTGGGACAGGGTCGCACACTGAAGCTTTCTTT. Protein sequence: CASGTGSHTEAFF.

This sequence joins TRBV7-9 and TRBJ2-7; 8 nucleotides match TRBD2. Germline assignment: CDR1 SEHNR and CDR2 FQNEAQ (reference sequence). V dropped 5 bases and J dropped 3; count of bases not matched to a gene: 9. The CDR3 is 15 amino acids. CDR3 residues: CASSLGPTSGYEQYF. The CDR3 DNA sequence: TGTGCCAGCAGCCTCGGCCCAACTAGCGGCTACGAGCAGTACTTC. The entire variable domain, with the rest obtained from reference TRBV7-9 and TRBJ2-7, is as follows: DTGVSQNPRHKITKRGQNVTFRCDPISEHNRLYWYRQTLGQGPEFLTYFQNEAQLEKSRLLSDRFSAERPKGSFSTLEIQRTEQGDSAMYLCASSLGPTSGYEQYFGPGTRLTVT.